A single TCR beta chain is shown here with its context. Its antigen is still unknown. Moderate-to-severe activity, CAS at least 3, NOSPECS at least 4 and duration under 3 months characterized donors with ophthalmopathy. Clinical symptoms, serum thyroxine, TRAb, thyroid ultrasound and orbital computed tomography determined diagnosis. This sample is drawn from a study of Graves' ophthalmopathy and Graves' hyperthyroidism. Study as a whole: Peripheral blood samples were taken at initial diagnosis, before any treatment.

Scientists amplified the TCR beta CDR3 regions from RNA transcripts. First-round RT-PCR used HTBI primers; second-round multiplex PCR followed. A single record per CDR3 protein comes from TCRdb applying MiXCR to the multiplex PCR reads. The sample holds about 740,000 distinct CDR3 sequences; approximately 40% are singletons and the top ten take roughly 45%. Findings of the study overall: Thyroid clonotypes that were expanded above 0.001 frequency mostly also appeared in blood.

This TCR was recovered from an adult man with Graves' ophthalmopathy. Material: peripheral blood.

The CDR3 sequence: CAISAQSGNYGYTF. As DNA, the CDR3 is TGTGCCATCAGTGCACAATCAGGGAACTATGGCTACACCTTC. The rearrangement joins TRBV10-3 to TRBJ1-2; possibly TRBD1 for D (5 bases). Trimming cost V 4 bases and J 2 bases, with 11 bases left between them. This CDR3 region has 14 residues. CDR1 is ENHRY and CDR2 is SYGVKD in the germline V gene.